This TCR beta chain was captured by sequencing in a study of blood T cell repertoires in COVID-19 (dated by TCRdb to about 2020). Background on the whole study: Samples from collaborators originated in the United States, Italy and Spain and spanned both the acute and convalescent phases of COVID-19. The samples were drawn from the first 160 participants of the ongoing ImmuneRACE study and from some 1,300 subjects provided by 6 global collaborators. The dataset comprised deeply sampled blood TCRbeta repertoires from subjects exposed to, actively infected with, or recovered from COVID-19. Where available, HLA class I and class II types were taken from metadata supplied by the sample provider and were not determined by assay-based typing. The repertoires were released in a freely available public database meant as a resource for research on the immune response to SARS-CoV-2. Nearly every sample came with metadata listing a de-identified subject ID, COVID-19 status, age in years and sex. The prospective study material was composed of cDNA or gDNA derived from T cells, B-cell-depleted T cells, or PBMCs. Study-wide findings and limitations: The quantity of clinical and demographic metadata differed by source and by participant and was supplied without curation.

The CDR3, cysteine through phenylalanine, is 16 amino acids long. Kept here is only the CDR3 DNA, which spans 48 bases and is read in frame from base 1. Trimming takes 2 bases from V and 0 bases from J, and the germline ends sit 11 bases apart. Taken from the germline V gene, the CDR1 and CDR2 loops are SGHAT and FQNNGV. As to this clone: This receptor's antigen is unknown. No quality values exist for individual bases; no much larger clone is one base distant.

TCRbeta CDR3 regions were amplified from genomic DNA using the immunoSEQ Assay, a bias-controlled multiplex PCR. For the original study's pipeline: The number of nucleated cells in each sample was estimated from the amplification of reference gene primers within the assay. To quantify the absolute abundance of each unique TCRbeta CDR3 rearrangement, sequence reads were collapsed and filtered. For each sample, productive Simpson clonality was calculated by taking the square root of Simpson's diversity index across productive rearrangements. Here the immuneACCESS table is served through TCRdb, limited to in-frame sequences with V and J called. Missing clones are a known gap in these copies; in checked studies unresolved V genes cover under half, and the rest lacks a known reason. V and J calls and clone size are given by that table; D and trimming were obtained from the DNA. Counted in this sample were around 130,000 clones; approximately 85% of them appeared once. The ten largest clones add up to 3.5% to 5% of the sample.

Collaborating institutions collected whole blood in K2EDTA tubes following their own protocols. Collaborator samples were shipped for TCRbeta analysis as frozen whole blood, isolated PBMCs, or DNA extracted from either sample type. The sample consisted of peripheral blood. This TCR came from a human donor in a cohort sampled during active COVID-19. The chain joins TRBV11-2 to TRBJ1-3, with TRBD1 as a weak D call on 6 bases. This receptor has the CDR3 CASSLTGNPSGNTIYF. The DNA is as follows: TGTGCCAGCAGCTTAACAGGGAACCCCTCTGGAAACACCATATATTTT.